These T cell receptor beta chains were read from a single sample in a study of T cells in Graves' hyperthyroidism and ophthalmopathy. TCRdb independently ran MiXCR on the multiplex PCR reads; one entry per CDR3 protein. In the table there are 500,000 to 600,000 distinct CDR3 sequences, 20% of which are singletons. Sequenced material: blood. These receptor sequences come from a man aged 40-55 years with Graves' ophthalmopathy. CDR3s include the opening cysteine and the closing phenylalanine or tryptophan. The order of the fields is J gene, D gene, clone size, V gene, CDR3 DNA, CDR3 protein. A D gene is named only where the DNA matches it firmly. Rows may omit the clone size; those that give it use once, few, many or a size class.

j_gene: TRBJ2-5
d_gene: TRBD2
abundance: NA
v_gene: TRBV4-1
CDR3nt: TGCGCCAGCAGCCAGTTGGGACTAGCGGGGAAAGAGACCCAGTACTTC
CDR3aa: CASSQLGLAGKETQYF

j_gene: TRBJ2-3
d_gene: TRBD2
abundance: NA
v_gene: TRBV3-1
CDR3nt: TGTGCCAGCAGCCCCGGCTTAGGAGCGGGGACGGATACGCAGTATTTT
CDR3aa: CASSPGLGAGTDTQYF

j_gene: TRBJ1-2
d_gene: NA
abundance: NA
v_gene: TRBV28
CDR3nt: TGTGCCAGCAGTCCCGCAGGGAATAGCGGCTACACCTTC
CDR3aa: CASSPAGNSGYTF

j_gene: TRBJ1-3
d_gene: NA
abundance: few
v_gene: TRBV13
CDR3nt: TGTGCCAGCAGAACAGGTACAGGAAACACCATATATTTT
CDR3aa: CASRTGTGNTIYF

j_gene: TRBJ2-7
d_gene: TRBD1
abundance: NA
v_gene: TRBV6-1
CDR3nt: TGTGCCAGCCGGAAGGGACAGAGCCTTACCTACGAGCAGTACTTC
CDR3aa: CASRKGQSLTYEQYF

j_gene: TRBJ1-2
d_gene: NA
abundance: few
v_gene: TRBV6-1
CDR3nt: TGTGCCAGCAGTCAGACCTCCGGGGGCTATGGCTACACCTTC
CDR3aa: CASSQTSGGYGYTF

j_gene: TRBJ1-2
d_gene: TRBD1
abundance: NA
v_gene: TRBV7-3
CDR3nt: TGCGCCAGCAGTCCCGGGACAGCCAGCCCGTATGGCTACACCTTC
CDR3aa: CASSPGTASPYGYTF

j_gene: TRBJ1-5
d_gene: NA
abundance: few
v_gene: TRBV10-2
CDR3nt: TGCGCCAGCAGTTTAAACAATGGACAGCTCAATCAGCCCCAGCATTTT
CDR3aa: CASSLNNGQLNQPQHF

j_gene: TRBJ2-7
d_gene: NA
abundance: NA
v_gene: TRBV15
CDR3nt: TGTGCCACCAGCAGGGAGGGGGCGCAGGACGAGCAGTACTTC
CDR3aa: CATSREGAQDEQYF

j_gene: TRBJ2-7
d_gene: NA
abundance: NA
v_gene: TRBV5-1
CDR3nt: TGCGCCAGCAGCGAACAGGGAAGCTCCTACGAGCAGTACTTC
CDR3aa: CASSEQGSSYEQYF

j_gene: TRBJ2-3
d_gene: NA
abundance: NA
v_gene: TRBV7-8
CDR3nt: TGTGCCAGCAGCCCGGTTGGTAACACAGATACGCAGTATTTT
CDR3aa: CASSPVGNTDTQYF

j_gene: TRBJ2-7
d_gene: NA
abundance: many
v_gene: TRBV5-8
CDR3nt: TGTGCCAGCAGCTTAGAGCTGGCAGCCTACGAGCAGTACTTC
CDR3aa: CASSLELAAYEQYF

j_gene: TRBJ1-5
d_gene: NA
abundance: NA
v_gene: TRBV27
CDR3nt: TGTGCCAGCAGTTTTCGTAGTTATAGCAATCAGCCCCAGCATTTT
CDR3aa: CASSFRSYSNQPQHF

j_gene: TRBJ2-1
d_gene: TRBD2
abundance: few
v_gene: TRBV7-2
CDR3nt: TGTGCCAGCAGAATCGGGAGGCTCTCCTACAATGAGCAGTTCTTC
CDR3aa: CASRIGRLSYNEQFF

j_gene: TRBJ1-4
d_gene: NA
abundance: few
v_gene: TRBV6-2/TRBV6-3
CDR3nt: TGTGCCAGCAGACCGGACATCAATGAAAAACTGTTTTTT
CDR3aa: CASRPDINEKLFF

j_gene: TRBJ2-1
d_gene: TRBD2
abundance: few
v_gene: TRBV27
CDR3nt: TGTGCCAGCACCCGGGGGGGGGCGCGCAATGAGCAGTTCTTC
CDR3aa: CASTRGGARNEQFF

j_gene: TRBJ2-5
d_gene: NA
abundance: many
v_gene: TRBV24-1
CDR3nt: TGTGCCACCAGTGACGGCTCCCAAGAGACCCAGTACTTC
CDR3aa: CATSDGSQETQYF

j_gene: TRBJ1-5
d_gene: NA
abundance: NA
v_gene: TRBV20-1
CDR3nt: TGCAGTGCTCCCCCAGGGAACGGCCAGCCCCAGCATTTT
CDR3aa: CSAPPGNGQPQHF

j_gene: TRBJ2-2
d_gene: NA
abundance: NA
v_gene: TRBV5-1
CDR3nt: TGCGCCAGCAGCTCGTCTGGGGTCGAGGAGCTGTTTTTT
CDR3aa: CASSSSGVEELFF

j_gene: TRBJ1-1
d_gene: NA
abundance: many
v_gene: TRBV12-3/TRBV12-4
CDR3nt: TGTGCCAGCAGCCGACAGATCATGAACACTGAAGCTTTCTTT
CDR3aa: CASSRQIMNTEAFF

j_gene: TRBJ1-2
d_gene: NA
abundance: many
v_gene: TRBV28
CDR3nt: TGTGCCAGCGCCCGCAGGGGCAACGGGTATGGCTACACCTTC
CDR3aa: CASARRGNGYGYTF

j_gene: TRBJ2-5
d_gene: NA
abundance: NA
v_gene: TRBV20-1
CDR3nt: TGCAGTGCTCGGACCCAGGGGGAGACCCAGTACTTC
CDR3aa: CSARTQGETQYF

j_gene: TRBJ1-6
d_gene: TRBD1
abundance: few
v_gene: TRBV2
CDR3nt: TGTGCCAGCAGGGACAGGGATAATTCACCCCTCCACTTT
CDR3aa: CASRDRDNSPLHF

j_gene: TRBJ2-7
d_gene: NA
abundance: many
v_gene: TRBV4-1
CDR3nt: TGCGCCAGCAGCCAAGGAGGCAGATTAAGTGAGCAGTACTTC
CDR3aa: CASSQGGRLSEQYF

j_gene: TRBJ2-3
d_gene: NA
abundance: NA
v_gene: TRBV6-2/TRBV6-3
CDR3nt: TGTGCCAGCAGTACCCTGAGGTGGGAGTCCGGAACAGATACGCAGTATTTT
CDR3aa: CASSTLRWESGTDTQYF

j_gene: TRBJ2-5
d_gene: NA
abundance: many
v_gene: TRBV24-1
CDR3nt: TGTGCCACCAGTAGTTGGGATGTAGAGACCCAGTACTTC
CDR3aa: CATSSWDVETQYF

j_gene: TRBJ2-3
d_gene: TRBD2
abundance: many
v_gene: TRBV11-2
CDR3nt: TGTGCCAGCCGCACCCCTAGGACTAGCGGGGGAGATACGCAGTATTTT
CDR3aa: CASRTPRTSGGDTQYF

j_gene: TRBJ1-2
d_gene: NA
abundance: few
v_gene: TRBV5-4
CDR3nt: TGTGCCAGCAGCGTGTTGGGGGGCGAGGATGGCTACACCTTC
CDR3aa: CASSVLGGEDGYTF

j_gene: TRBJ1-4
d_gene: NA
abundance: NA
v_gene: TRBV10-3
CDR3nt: TGTGCCATCAGTGAATCGCCCTCAACTAATGAAAAACTGTTTTTT
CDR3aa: CAISESPSTNEKLFF

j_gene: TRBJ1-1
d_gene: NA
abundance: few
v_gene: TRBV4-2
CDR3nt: TGTGCCAGCAGCCAAGATCTGGGAGGCGCTTTCTTT
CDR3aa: CASSQDLGGAFF

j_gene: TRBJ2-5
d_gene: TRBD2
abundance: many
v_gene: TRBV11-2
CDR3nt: TGTGCCAGCAGGACAAGCGGGGGGGCCTCTAGGACCCAGTACTTC
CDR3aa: CASRTSGGASRTQYF

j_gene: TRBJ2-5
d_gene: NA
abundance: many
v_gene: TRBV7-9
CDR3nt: TGTGCCAGCAGCTTAGACGGGGTTCGGGGGACACTACAAGAGACCCAGTACTTC
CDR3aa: CASSLDGVRGTLQETQYF

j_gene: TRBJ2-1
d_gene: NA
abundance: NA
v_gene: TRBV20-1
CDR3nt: TGCAGTGCCCGACTCCTTCTCTCCTACAATGAGCAGTTCTTC
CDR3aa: CSARLLLSYNEQFF

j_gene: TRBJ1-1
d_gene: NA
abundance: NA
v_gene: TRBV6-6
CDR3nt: TGTGCCAGCAGTTACTCCCCGGATACGGGAACTGAAGCTTTCTTT
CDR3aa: CASSYSPDTGTEAFF

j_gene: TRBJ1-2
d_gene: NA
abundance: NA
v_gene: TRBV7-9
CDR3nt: TGTGCCAGTACCCCTCTCGGCGAGGCTAACTATGGCTACACCTTC
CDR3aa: CASTPLGEANYGYTF

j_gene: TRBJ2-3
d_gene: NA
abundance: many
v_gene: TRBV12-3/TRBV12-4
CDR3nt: TGTGCCAGCAGTGACACTAGAGCCGATACGCAGTATTTT
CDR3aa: CASSDTRADTQYF

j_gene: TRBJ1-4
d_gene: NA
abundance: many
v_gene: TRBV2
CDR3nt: TGTGCCAGCAGTGAAGGGGCCGATCGTAATGAAAAACTGTTTTTT
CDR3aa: CASSEGADRNEKLFF